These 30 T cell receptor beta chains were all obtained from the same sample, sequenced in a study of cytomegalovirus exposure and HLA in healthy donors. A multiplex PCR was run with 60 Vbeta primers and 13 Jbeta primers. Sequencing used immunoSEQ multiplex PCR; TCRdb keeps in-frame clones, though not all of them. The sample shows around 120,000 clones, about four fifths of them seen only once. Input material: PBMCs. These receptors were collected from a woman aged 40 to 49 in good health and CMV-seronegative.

CDR3 loop: CASSRGGRAYNSPLHF. The CDR3 nucleotides are TGTGCCAGTAGTAGAGGCGGGCGGGCGTATAATTCACCCCTCCACTTT. The chain has TRBV19 and TRBJ1-6; D remains ambiguous. Trimming took 4 bases from V and 4 from J, leaving 14 bases between them. Germline loops: CDR1 LNHDA, CDR2 SQIVND (reference sequence). This CDR3 has 16 residues.

As DNA, the CDR3 is TGCAGCGTTGACGCGTCGGGAGGTACGCAGTATTTT. It codes for CSVDASGGTQYF. The chain has TRBV29-1 and TRBJ2-3; 7 positions match TRBD2. The CDR3 totals 12 residues. V gave up 3 bases and J gave up 8 bases; unmatched junction bases: 5. Germline loops: CDR1 SQVTM, CDR2 ANQGSEA.

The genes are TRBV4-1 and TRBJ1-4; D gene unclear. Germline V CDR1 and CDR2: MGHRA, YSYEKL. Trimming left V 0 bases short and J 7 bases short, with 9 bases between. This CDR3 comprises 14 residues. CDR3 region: CASSQDGIGEKLFF. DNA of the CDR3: TGCGCCAGCAGCCAAGACGGGATTGGTGAAAAACTGTTTTTT.

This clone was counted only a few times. The CDR3 spells CASSQEGTAYNSPLHF. For the CDR3, the DNA is TGCGCCAGCAGCCAGGAAGGGACAGCTTATAATTCACCCCTCCACTTT. This sequence joins TRBV4-1 and TRBJ1-6; TRBD1 matches at 7 bases. The length of the CDR3 is 16 residues. With 3 bases clipped from V and 4 bases from J, the junction kept 6 bases outside the gene matches. Germline assignment: CDR1 MGHRA and CDR2 YSYEKL.

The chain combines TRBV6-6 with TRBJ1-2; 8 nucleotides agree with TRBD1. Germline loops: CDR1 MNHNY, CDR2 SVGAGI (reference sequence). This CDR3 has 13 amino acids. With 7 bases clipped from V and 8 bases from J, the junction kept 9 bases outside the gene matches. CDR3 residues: CASTQRDRLGYTF. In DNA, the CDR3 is TGTGCCAGCACCCAGAGGGACAGGCTAGGCTACACCTTC.

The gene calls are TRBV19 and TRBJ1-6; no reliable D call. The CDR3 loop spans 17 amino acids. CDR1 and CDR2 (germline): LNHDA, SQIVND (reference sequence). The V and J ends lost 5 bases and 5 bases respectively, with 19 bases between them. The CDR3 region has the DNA TGTGCCAGTAGTTCACCCCGCCGGGAGATAGATAATTCACCCCTCCACTTT. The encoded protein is CASSSPRREIDNSPLHF.

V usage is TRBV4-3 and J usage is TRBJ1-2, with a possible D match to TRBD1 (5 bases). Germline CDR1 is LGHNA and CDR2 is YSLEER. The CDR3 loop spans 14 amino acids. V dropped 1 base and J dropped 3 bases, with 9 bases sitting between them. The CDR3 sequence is CASSQVGRDYGYTF. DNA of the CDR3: TGCGCCAGCAGCCAAGTGGGCAGGGACTATGGCTACACCTTC.

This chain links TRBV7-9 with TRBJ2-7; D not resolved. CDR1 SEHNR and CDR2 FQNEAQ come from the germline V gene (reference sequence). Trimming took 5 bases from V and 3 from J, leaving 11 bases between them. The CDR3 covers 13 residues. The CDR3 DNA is TGTGCCAGCAGCCCGGTCCCGGGCTACGAGCAGTACTTC. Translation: CASSPVPGYEQYF. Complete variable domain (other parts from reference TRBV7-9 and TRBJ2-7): DTGVSQNPRHKITKRGQNVTFRCDPISEHNRLYWYRQTLGQGPEFLTYFQNEAQLEKSRLLSDRFSAERPKGSFSTLEIQRTEQGDSAMYLCASSPVPGYEQYFGPGTRLTVT.

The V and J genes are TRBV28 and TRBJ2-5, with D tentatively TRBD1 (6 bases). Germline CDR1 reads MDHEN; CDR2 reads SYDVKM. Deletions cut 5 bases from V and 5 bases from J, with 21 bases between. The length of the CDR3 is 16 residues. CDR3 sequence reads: CASSTGRQAGVETQYF. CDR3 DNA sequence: TGTGCCAGCAGTACCGGTCGACAGGCCGGCGTGGAGACCCAGTACTTC.

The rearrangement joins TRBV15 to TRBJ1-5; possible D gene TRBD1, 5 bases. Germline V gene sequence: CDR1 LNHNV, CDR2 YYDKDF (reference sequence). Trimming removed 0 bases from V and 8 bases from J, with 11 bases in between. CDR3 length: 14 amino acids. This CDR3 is CATSRDRVGKPQHF. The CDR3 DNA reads TGTGCCACCAGCAGAGACAGGGTGGGGAAGCCCCAGCATTTT.

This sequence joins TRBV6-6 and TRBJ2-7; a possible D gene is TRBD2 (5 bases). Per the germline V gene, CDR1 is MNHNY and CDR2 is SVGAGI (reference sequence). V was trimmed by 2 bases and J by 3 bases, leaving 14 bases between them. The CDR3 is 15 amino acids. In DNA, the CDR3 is TGTGCCAGCAGTTACAAAGGGAGAAGCGACTACGAGCAGTACTTC. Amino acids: CASSYKGRSDYEQYF.

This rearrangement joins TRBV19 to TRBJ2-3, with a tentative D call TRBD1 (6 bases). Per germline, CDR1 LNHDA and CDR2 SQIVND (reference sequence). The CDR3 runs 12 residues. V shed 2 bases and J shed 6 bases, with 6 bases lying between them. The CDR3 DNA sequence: TGTGCCAGTAGTATAAGGGGGGATACGCAGTATTTT. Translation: CASSIRGDTQYF.

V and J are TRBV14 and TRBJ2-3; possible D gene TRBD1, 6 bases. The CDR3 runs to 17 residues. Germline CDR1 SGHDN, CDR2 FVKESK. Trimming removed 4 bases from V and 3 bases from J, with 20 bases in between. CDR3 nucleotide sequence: TGTGCCAGCAGCCCGACACCTACAGGGCGGATGACAGATACGCAGTATTTT. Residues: CASSPTPTGRMTDTQYF.

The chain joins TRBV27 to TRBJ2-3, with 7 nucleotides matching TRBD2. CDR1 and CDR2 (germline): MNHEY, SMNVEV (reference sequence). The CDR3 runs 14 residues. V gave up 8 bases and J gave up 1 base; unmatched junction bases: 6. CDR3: CASGRESGTDTQYF. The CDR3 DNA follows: TGTGCCAGCGGGCGGGAGTCGGGCACAGATACGCAGTATTTT.

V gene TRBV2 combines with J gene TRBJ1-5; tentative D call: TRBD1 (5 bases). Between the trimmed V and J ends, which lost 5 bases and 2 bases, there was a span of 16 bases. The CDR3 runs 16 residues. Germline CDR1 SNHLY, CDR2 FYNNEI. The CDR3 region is CASSTGHLSGNQPQHF. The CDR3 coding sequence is TGTGCCAGCAGTACCGGACATCTGAGTGGCAATCAGCCCCAGCATTTT.

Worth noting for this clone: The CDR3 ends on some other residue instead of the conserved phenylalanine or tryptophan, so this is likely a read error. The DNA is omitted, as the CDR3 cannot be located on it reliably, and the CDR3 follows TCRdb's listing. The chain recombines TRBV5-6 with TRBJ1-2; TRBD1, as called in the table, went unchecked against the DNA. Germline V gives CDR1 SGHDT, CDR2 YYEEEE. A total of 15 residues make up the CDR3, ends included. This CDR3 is CASSGDRHVHYGYPL.

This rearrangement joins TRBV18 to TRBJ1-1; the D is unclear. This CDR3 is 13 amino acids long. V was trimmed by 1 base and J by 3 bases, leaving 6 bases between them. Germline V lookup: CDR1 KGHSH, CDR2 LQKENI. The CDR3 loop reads CASSPRADTEAFF. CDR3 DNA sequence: TGTGCCAGCTCACCACGCGCGGACACTGAAGCTTTCTTT. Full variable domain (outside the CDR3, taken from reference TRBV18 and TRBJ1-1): NAGVMQNPRHLVRRRGQEARLRCSPMKGHSHVYWYRQLPEEGLKFMVYLQKENIIDESGMPKERFSAEFPKEGPSILRIQQVVRGDSAAYFCASSPRADTEAFFGQGTRLTVV.

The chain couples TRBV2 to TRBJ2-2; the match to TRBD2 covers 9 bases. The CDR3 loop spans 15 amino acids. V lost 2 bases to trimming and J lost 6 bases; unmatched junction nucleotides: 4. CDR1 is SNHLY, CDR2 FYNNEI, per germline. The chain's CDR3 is CASSETPSGAGELFF. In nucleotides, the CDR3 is TGTGCCAGCAGTGAAACCCCTAGCGGGGCCGGGGAGCTGTTTTTT.

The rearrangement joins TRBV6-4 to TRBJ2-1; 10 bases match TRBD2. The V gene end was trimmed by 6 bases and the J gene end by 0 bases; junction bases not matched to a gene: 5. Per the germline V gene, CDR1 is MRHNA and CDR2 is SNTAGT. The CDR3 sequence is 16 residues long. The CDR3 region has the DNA TGTGCCAGCAGGGGGACTAGCGATAGCTCCTACAATGAGCAGTTCTTC. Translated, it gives CASRGTSDSSYNEQFF.

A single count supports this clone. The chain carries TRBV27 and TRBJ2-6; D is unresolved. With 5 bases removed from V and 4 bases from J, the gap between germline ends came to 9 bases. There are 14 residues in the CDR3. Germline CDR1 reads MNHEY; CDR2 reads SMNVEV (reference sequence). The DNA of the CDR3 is TGTGCCAGCAGTCGGGTGGCGGGGGCCAACGTCCTGACTTTC. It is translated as CASSRVAGANVLTF.

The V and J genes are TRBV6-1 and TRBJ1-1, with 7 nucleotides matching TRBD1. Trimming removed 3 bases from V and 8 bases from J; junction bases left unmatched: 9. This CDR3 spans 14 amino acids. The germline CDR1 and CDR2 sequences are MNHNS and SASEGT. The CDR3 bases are TGTGCCAGCAGTGACCGGGACAGCCAAGTAGAAGCTTTCTTT. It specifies CASSDRDSQVEAFF.

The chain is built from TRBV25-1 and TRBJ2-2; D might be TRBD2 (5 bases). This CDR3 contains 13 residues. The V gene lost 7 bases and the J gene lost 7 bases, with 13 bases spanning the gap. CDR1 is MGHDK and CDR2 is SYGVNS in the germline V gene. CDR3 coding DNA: TGTGCCAGCACTGAGGGTGGAGACGGGGAGCTGTTTTTT. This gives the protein CASTEGGDGELFF.

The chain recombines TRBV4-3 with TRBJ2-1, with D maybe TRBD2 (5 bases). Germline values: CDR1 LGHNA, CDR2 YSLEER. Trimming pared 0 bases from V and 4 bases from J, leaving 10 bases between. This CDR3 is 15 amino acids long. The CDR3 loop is CASSQDLTSYNEQFF. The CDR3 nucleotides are TGCGCCAGCAGCCAAGATCTAACTAGTTACAATGAGCAGTTCTTC.

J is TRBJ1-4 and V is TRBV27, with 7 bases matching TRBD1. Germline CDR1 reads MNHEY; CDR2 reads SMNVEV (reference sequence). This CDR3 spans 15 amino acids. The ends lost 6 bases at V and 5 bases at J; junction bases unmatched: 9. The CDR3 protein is CASRKQGGGNEKLFF. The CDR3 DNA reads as TGTGCCAGCAGGAAGCAGGGGGGTGGAAATGAAAAACTGTTTTTT.

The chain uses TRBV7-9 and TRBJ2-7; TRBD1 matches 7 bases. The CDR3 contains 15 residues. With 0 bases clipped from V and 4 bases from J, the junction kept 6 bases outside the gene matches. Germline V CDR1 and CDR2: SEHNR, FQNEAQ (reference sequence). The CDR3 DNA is TGTGCCAGCAGCTTAGCAGGGACAGCTTATTACGAGCAGTACTTC. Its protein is CASSLAGTAYYEQYF. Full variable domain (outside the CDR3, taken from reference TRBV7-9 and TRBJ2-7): DTGVSQNPRHKITKRGQNVTFRCDPISEHNRLYWYRQTLGQGPEFLTYFQNEAQLEKSRLLSDRFSAERPKGSFSTLEIQRTEQGDSAMYLCASSLAGTAYYEQYFGPGTRLTVT.

CDR3 protein: CASSLSGRSTDTQYF. CDR3 bases: TGTGCCAGCAGCTTAAGCGGGAGGAGCACAGATACGCAGTATTTT. This sequence joins TRBV7-8 and TRBJ2-3, with TRBD2 matching over 9 bases. This CDR3 has 15 residues. The trim removed 2 bases at V and 0 bases at J, leaving 0 bases unmatched. Germline loops: CDR1 SGHVS, CDR2 FQNEAQ.

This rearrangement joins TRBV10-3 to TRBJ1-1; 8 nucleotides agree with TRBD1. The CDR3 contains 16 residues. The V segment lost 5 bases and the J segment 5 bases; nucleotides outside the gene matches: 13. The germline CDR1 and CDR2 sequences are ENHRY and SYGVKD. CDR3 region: CAISFQLGQAPTEAFF. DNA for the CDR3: TGTGCCATCAGTTTCCAGTTGGGACAGGCGCCGACTGAAGCTTTCTTT.

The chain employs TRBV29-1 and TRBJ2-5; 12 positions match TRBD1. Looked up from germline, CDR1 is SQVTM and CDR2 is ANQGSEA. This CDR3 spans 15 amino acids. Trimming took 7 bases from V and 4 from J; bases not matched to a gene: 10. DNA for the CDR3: TGCAGCGGGGGGCCGGGACAGGGGGCTGGAGAGACCCAGTACTTC. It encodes CSGGPGQGAGETQYF.

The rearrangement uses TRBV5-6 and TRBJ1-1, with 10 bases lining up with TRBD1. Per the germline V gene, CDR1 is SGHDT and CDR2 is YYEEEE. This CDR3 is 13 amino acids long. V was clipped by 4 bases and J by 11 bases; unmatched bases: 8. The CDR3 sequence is CASSRDRGLRAFF. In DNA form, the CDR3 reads TGTGCCAGCAGCCGGGACAGGGGACTGAGGGCTTTCTTT.

CDR3 DNA sequence: TGTGCCACCACCAAGCTAACAGGGGGCGTGGATGGCTACACCTTC. This gives the protein CATTKLTGGVDGYTF. V usage is TRBV15 and J usage is TRBJ1-2, with TRBD1 matching 9 bases. The CDR3 has 15 amino acids. Germline loops: CDR1 LNHNV, CDR2 YYDKDF (reference sequence). With 7 bases clipped from V and 6 bases from J, the junction kept 12 bases outside the gene matches. Variable domain in full (rest from reference TRBV15 and TRBJ1-2): DAMVIQNPRYQVTQFGKPVTLSCSQTLNHNVMYWYQQKSSQAPKLLFHYYDKDFNNEADTPDNFQSRRPNTSFCFLDIRSPGLGDTAMYLCATTKLTGGVDGYTFGSGTRLTVV.